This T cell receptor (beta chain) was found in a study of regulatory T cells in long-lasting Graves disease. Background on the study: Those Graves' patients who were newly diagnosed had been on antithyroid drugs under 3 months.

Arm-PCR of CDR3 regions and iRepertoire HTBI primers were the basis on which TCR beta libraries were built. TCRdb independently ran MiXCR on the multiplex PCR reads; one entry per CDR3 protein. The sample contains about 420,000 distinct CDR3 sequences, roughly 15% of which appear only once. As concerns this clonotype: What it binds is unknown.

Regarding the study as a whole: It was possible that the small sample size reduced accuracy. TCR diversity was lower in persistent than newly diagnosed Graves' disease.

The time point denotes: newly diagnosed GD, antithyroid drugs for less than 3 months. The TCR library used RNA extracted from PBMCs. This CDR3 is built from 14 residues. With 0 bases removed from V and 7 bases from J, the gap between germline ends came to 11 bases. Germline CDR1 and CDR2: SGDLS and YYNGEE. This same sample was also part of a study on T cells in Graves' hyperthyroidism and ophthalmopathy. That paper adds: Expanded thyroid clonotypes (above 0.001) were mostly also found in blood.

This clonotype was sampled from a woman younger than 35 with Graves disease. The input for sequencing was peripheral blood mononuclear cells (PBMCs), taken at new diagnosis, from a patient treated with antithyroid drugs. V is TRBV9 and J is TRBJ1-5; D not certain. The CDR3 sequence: CASSVGGSAQPQHF. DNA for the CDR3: TGTGCCAGCAGCGTAGGTGGGTCCGCGCAGCCCCAGCATTTT. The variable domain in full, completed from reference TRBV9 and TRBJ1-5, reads DSGVTQTPKHLITATGQRVTLRCSPRSGDLSVYWYQQSLDQGLQFLIQYYNGEERAKGNILERFSAQQFPDLHSELNLSSLELGDSALYFCASSVGGSAQPQHFGDGTRLSIL.